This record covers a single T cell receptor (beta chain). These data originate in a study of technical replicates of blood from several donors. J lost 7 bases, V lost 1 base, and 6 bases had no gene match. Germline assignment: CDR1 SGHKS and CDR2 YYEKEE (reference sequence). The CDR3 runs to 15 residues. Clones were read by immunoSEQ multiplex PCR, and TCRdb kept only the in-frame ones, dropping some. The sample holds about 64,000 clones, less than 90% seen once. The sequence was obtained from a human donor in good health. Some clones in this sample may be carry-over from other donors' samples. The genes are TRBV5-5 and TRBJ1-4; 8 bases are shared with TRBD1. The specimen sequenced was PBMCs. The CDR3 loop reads CASSLPGQGGEKLFF. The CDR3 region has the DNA TGTGCCAGCAGCTTGCCCGGACAGGGAGGTGAAAAACTGTTTTTT.